A selection of T cell receptor beta chains follows, all from one sample in a study of T cell repertoires in cytomegalovirus infection. TCRdb called the reads again in MiXCR, with one record for every CDR3 protein. This sample yields hundreds of thousands of distinct CDR3 sequences, of which about 30% are seen a single time; around 11% belongs to the top ten. These receptors lack a known antigen. This material consisted of cultured CD8+ T cells from PBMCs, taken from culture after CMV antigen stimulation. These receptors all stem from a human donor in good health (CMV status not recorded). Some clones in this sample may be carry-over from other donors' samples. Both conserved end residues are trimmed from each CDR3. The D gene is left open where the match is weak.

d_gene: .
j_gene: TRBJ1-1
v_gene: TRBV7-9
CDR3aa: ASSWGAGTYTEAF

d_gene: .
j_gene: TRBJ2-3
v_gene: TRBV5-1
CDR3aa: ASSLDSDTQY

d_gene: .
j_gene: TRBJ2-2
v_gene: TRBV28
CDR3aa: ASSFGRGAVNTGELF

d_gene: TRBD2
j_gene: TRBJ2-2
v_gene: TRBV13
CDR3aa: ASSPAGGIGGELF

d_gene: .
j_gene: TRBJ1-2
v_gene: TRBV11-3
CDR3aa: ASSSGGDGGNYGYT

d_gene: .
j_gene: TRBJ1-5
v_gene: TRBV18
CDR3aa: ASSEAGIPYDNQPQH

d_gene: .
j_gene: TRBJ2-2
v_gene: TRBV6-5
CDR3aa: ASSYSGGWTGELF

d_gene: .
j_gene: TRBJ2-1
v_gene: TRBV6-6
CDR3aa: ASKDRVSYNEQF

d_gene: .
j_gene: TRBJ2-6
v_gene: TRBV5-6
CDR3aa: ASSFDSARSGANVLT

d_gene: .
j_gene: TRBJ2-3
v_gene: TRBV9
CDR3aa: ASSVATVHTDTQY

d_gene: .
j_gene: TRBJ2-6
v_gene: TRBV10-3
CDR3aa: AISDLGGSGANVLT

d_gene: TRBD2
j_gene: TRBJ2-1
v_gene: TRBV5-1
CDR3aa: ASSLGLAGGLTYNKQF

d_gene: TRBD2
j_gene: TRBJ2-1
v_gene: TRBV27
CDR3aa: ASTPSGTSNEQF

d_gene: .
j_gene: TRBJ2-1
v_gene: TRBV13
CDR3aa: ASSLVTDNEQF

d_gene: TRBD1
j_gene: TRBJ1-1
v_gene: TRBV2
CDR3aa: ASSDVRGWTEAF

d_gene: .
j_gene: TRBJ1-5
v_gene: TRBV12-3/TRBV12-4
CDR3aa: ASSRLGYNQPQH

d_gene: .
j_gene: TRBJ1-3
v_gene: TRBV10-2
CDR3aa: ASSEFKSSGNTIY

d_gene: .
j_gene: TRBJ1-1
v_gene: TRBV29-1
CDR3aa: SVEGMTGAAF

d_gene: .
j_gene: TRBJ1-4
v_gene: TRBV7-8
CDR3aa: ASSPEGVSIEKLF

d_gene: .
j_gene: TRBJ2-1
v_gene: TRBV11-2
CDR3aa: ASSLDFWSSYNEQF

d_gene: TRBD1
j_gene: TRBJ2-6
v_gene: TRBV15
CDR3aa: ATRDTAGGWANVLT

d_gene: TRBD1
j_gene: TRBJ2-3
v_gene: TRBV7-9
CDR3aa: ASSHTRQGMIVPSTDTQY

d_gene: .
j_gene: TRBJ2-7
v_gene: TRBV7-9
CDR3aa: ASRQGTYEQY

d_gene: .
j_gene: TRBJ1-5
v_gene: TRBV4-2
CDR3aa: ASSQAPGAANLNQPQH